The entry that follows covers one T cell receptor beta chain sequence. From germline, CDR1 is ENHRY and CDR2 SYGVKD. The CDR3 totals 16 residues. V dropped 10 bases and J dropped 5; count of bases not matched to a gene: 18. Survey-level immunoSEQ sequencing profiled the TCR beta repertoire. The assay was immunoSEQ multiplex PCR, and TCRdb's table has in-frame clones only and misses some. The sample holds roughly 68,000 clones; 90% to 95% are singletons and the top ten take under 4.5%. The sample was PBMCs. The chain links TRBV10-3 to TRBJ2-7; 9 bases align to TRBD2. The sequence was obtained from a man between 35 and 55 years old with rheumatoid arthritis. CDR3 sequence (DNA): TGTGCCACCGTCTTGAAGGCGGGAGGGCTTTTACACGAGCAGTACTTC. Translating gives CATVLKAGGLLHEQYF.